A selection of T cell receptor beta chains follows, all from one sample in a study of cytomegalovirus exposure and HLA in healthy donors. Generated by immunoSEQ multiplex PCR, the TCRdb table keeps only in-frame clones and is missing some. The sample carries roughly 200,000 clones, around 79% recorded once. Sequenced sample: PBMCs. The receptors here all came from a girl aged 5-17 years in good health and CMV-seropositive. The CDR3 runs from the conserved cysteine through the conserved F or W. Fields, in order: D gene, J gene, V gene, clone size, CDR3 protein, CDR3 DNA. The D gene is left open where the match is weak. Not every row has a clone size; where given, it reads once, few, many or a size class.

TRBD2 | TRBJ2-7 | TRBV19 | - | CASSLRGDLYEQYF | TGTGCCAGTAGTCTCCGGGGGGACCTCTACGAGCAGTACTTC
- | TRBJ1-2 | TRBV4-3 | - | CASSQESGEGYGYTF | TGCGCCAGCAGCCAAGAATCAGGGGAGGGATATGGCTACACCTTC
- | TRBJ2-5 | TRBV4-1 | - | CASSQDYRGTQETQYF | TGCGCCAGCAGCCAAGATTATCGGGGGACCCAAGAGACCCAGTACTTC
TRBD2 | TRBJ2-3 | TRBV30 | - | CAWSVGLAGSTDTQYF | TGTGCCTGGAGTGTAGGGCTAGCGGGTAGCACAGATACGCAGTATTTT
TRBD2 | TRBJ2-2 | TRBV7-8 | - | CASSSKRENTGELFF | TGTGCCAGCAGCTCTAAGCGGGAGAACACCGGGGAGCTGTTTTTT
- | TRBJ1-3 | TRBV6-1 | - | CASSFGQNSGNTIYF | TGTGCCAGCAGTTTTGGACAGAACTCTGGAAACACCATATATTTT
TRBD1 | TRBJ1-2 | TRBV10-3 | - | CAIIPDRGLGYTF | TGTGCCATAATACCGGACAGGGGGCTTGGCTACACCTTC
TRBD2 | TRBJ2-7 | TRBV7-2 | - | CASSFGLAGTHYEQYF | TGTGCCAGCAGCTTCGGACTAGCGGGGACGCACTACGAGCAGTACTTC
TRBD1 | TRBJ2-5 | TRBV19 | - | CASREDRTQTQYF | TGTGCCAGTCGTGAGGACAGGACCCAGACCCAGTACTTC
- | TRBJ1-4 | TRBV27 | - | CASGFLSLGAREKLFF | TGTGCCAGCGGGTTTCTATCATTGGGGGCTCGTGAAAAACTGTTTTTT
TRBD1 | TRBJ2-1 | TRBV18 | - | CASSPTGSSYNEQFF | TGTGCCAGCTCACCGACAGGGAGCTCCTACAATGAGCAGTTCTTC
- | TRBJ1-2 | TRBV18 | - | CASSPGTNYGYTF | TGTGCCAGCTCACCCGGGACAAACTATGGCTACACCTTC
- | TRBJ1-1 | TRBV7-8 | - | CASSNLNTEAFF | TGTGCCAGCTCAAATTTGAACACTGAAGCTTTCTTT
- | TRBJ2-7 | TRBV4-1 | - | CASSLNNYEQYF | TGCGCCAGCAGCCTAAATAACTACGAGCAGTACTTC
TRBD1 | TRBJ1-3 | TRBV4-1 | - | CASSQGTTGDSGNTIYF | TGCGCCAGCAGCCAGGGAACCACAGGGGATTCTGGAAACACCATATATTTT
- | TRBJ2-5 | TRBV29-1 | - | CSVAGASLETQYF | TGCAGCGTTGCGGGAGCCTCCCTCGAGACCCAGTACTTC
TRBD1 | TRBJ1-2 | TRBV4-3 | - | CASSRDRAQLGGGYTF | TGCGCCAGCAGCCGAGACAGGGCGCAGCTCGGTGGTGGCTACACCTTC
- | TRBJ2-5 | TRBV10-1 | - | CASRLDALSETQYF | TGCGCCAGCAGACTAGACGCCTTATCAGAGACCCAGTACTTC
- | TRBJ1-2 | TRBV7-8 | - | CASSFARGDYGYTF | TGTGCCAGCAGCTTCGCCCGGGGGGACTATGGCTACACCTTC
- | TRBJ1-2 | TRBV7-9 | - | CASGFRGVGGYTF | TGTGCCAGCGGCTTTAGGGGTGTAGGTGGCTACACCTTC
TRBD1 | TRBJ1-1 | TRBV7-9 | - | CASDPDRGGTEAFF | TGTGCCAGCGACCCTGACAGGGGAGGCACTGAAGCTTTCTTT
TRBD1 | TRBJ1-1 | TRBV19 | - | CASSPRDRNTEAFF | TGTGCCAGTAGTCCTCGGGACAGGAACACTGAAGCTTTCTTT
- | TRBJ1-3 | TRBV5-1 | - | CASSLGGVFDTIYF | TGCGCCAGCAGCCTGGGGGGGGTCTTCGACACCATATATTTT
TRBD1 | TRBJ2-7 | TRBV6-1 | - | CASPDRGATYEQYF | TGTGCCAGCCCAGACAGGGGGGCGACCTACGAGCAGTACTTC
- | TRBJ2-3 | TRBV9 | - | CASSGVPYLTDTQYF | TGTGCCAGCAGCGGAGTCCCATACCTCACAGATACGCAGTATTTT
TRBD1 | TRBJ2-2 | TRBV5-1 | - | CASSRQGNTGELFF | TGCGCCAGCAGCAGACAGGGAAACACCGGGGAGCTGTTTTTT
- | TRBJ1-5 | TRBV7-2 | - | CASSGTGGLQPQHF | TGTGCCAGCAGCGGGACGGGGGGCCTTCAGCCCCAGCATTTT
TRBD1 | TRBJ1-6 | TRBV7-2 | - | CASSLSGTGVGSPLHF | TGTGCCAGCAGCTTGTCCGGGACAGGGGTGGGTTCACCCCTCCACTTT
- | TRBJ2-3 | TRBV11-3 | - | CASKIRLLDTQYF | TGTGCCAGCAAGATTCGACTTCTAGATACGCAGTATTTT
- | TRBJ2-7 | TRBV19 | - | CASSIVSGGPSYEQYF | TGTGCCAGTAGTATAGTAAGCGGAGGGCCCTCCTACGAGCAGTACTTC
TRBD2 | TRBJ2-1 | TRBV5-1 | few | CASSPGLAGGNNEQFF | TGCGCCAGCAGCCCCGGACTAGCGGGGGGTAACAATGAGCAGTTCTTC
- | TRBJ1-2 | TRBV9 | - | CASSSSGRANYGYTF | TGTGCCAGCAGCTCCTCGGGAAGGGCTAACTATGGCTACACCTTC
- | TRBJ1-5 | TRBV21-1 | - | CASGPNQPQHF | TGTGCCAGCGGGCCAAATCAGCCCCAGCATTTT
TRBD1 | TRBJ1-1 | TRBV5-6 | - | CASSYGQGPEAFF | TGTGCCAGCAGCTACGGACAGGGCCCTGAAGCTTTCTTT
- | TRBJ2-7 | TRBV4-3 | - | CASSQDQAAPANEQYF | TGCGCCAGCAGCCAAGATCAGGCAGCCCCGGCCAACGAGCAGTACTTC
TRBD1 | TRBJ1-5 | TRBV19 | - | CASGHGGQGEQPQHF | TGTGCCAGTGGCCACGGTGGACAGGGGGAACAGCCCCAGCATTTT
TRBD1 | TRBJ2-1 | TRBV6-5 | few | CASSYRTGYEQFF | TGTGCCAGCAGTTACAGGACAGGGTATGAGCAGTTCTTC
TRBD2 | TRBJ2-3 | TRBV7-7 | - | CASSQTSGGDTQYF | TGTGCCAGCAGTCAGACTAGCGGGGGAGATACGCAGTATTTT
TRBD1 | TRBJ1-5 | TRBV19 | - | CASSSGQGDNQPQHF | TGTGCCAGTAGTTCGGGACAGGGGGATAATCAGCCCCAGCATTTT